This T cell receptor beta chain was identified in a study of blood T cells in healthy people across ages. This CDR3 is 13 amino acids long. CDR1 is MNHEY, CDR2 SMNVEV, per germline (reference sequence). Overall study results and limits: Diversity of TCR beta correlated strongly with naive T cell percentage.

The count of this clonotype is one. What it recognizes is unknown. The germline gene is not matched at one end of the junction; a read error may be the cause. Combining a sample-barcoded 5' primer with a J-beta primer mix, a second PCR ran for roughly 6 to 11 cycles. Each sample yielded at least 2.5 million CDR3-containing paired-end reads. One entry per CDR3 protein results from TCRdb running MiXCR on the 5' RACE reads. The table lists about 780,000 distinct CDR3 sequences, about half of them singletons. Drawing of peripheral blood yielded ten milliliters from each donor. Every sample had a minimum of 6 million PBMCs isolated.

Specimen: blood. The chain joins TRBV27 to TRBJ2-1, with 7 bases that match TRBD1. The clonotype was recovered from a man older than 75 in good health. This CDR3 is CASRQGSGYERFF. The CDR3 DNA follows: TGTGCCAGCCGACAGGGTAGTGGCTATGAGCGGTTCTTC.